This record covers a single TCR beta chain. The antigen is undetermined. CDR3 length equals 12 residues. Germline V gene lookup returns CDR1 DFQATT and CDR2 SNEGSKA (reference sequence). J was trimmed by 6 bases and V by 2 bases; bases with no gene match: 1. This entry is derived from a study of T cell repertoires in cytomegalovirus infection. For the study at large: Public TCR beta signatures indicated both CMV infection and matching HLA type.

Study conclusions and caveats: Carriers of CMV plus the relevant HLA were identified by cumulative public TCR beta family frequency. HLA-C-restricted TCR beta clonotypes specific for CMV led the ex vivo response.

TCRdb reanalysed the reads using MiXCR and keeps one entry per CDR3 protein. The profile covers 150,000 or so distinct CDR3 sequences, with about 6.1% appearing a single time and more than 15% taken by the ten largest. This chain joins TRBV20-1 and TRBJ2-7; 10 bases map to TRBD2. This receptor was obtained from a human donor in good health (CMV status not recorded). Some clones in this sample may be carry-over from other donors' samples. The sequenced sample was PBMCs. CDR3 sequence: CSARRTSGEQYF. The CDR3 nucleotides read TGCAGTGCTAGAAGGACTAGCGGCGAGCAGTACTTC.